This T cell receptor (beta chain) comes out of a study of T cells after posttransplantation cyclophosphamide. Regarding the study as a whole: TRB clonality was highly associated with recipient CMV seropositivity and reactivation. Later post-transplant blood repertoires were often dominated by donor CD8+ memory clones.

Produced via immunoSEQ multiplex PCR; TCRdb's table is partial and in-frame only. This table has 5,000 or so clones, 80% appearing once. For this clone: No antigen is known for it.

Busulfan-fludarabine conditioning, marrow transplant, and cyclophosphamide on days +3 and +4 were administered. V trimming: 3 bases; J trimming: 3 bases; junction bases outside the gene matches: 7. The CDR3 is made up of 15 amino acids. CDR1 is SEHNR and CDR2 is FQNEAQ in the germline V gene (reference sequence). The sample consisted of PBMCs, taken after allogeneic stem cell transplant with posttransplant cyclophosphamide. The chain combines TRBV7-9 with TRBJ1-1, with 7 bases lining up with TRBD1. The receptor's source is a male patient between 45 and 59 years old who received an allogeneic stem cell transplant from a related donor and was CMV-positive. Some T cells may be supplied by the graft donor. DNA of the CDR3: TGTGCCAGCAGCTTCGCGACAGGGACGGACACTGAAGCTTTCTTT. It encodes CASSFATGTDTEAFF.